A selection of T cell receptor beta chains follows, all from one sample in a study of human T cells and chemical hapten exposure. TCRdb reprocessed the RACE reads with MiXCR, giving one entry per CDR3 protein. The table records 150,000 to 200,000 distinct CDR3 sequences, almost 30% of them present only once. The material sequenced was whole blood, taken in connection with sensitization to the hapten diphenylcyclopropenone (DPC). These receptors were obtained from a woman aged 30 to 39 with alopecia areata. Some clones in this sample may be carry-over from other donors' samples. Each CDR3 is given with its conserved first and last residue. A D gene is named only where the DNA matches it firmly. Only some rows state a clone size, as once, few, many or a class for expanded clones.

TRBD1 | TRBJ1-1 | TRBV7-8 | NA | TGTGCCAGCAGCTTAGCGGACAGGAGGCATGAAGCTTTCTTT | CASSLADRRHEAFF
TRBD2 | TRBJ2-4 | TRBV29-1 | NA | TGCAGCGTTCCCCTGGACACACTAGCGGGTTACTTC | CSVPLDTLAGYF
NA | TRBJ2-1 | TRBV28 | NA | TGTGCCAGCAGTTTAGAGGCACCTTACAATGAGCAGTTCTTC | CASSLEAPYNEQFF
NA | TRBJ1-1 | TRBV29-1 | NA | TGCAGCGTTGTTGCAGGGAACACTGAAGCTTTCTTT | CSVVAGNTEAFF
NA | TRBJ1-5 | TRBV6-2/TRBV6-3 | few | TGTGCCAGCAGTTACAGTAGGGGGGCTTCTTCTCAGCCCCAGCATTTT | CASSYSRGASSQPQHF
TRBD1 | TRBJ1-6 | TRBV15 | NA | TGTGCCACCAGCGGCGGACAGGGGAATAATTCACCCCTCCACTTT | CATSGGQGNNSPLHF
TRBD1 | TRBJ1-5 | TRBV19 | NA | TGTGCCAGTAGTATCGACAGGGATAATAGCAATCAGCCCCAGCATTTT | CASSIDRDNSNQPQHF
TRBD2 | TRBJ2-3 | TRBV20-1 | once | TGCAGTGCTTCCCGACTAGCGGGGGCGGGAGATACGCAGTATTTT | CSASRLAGAGDTQYF
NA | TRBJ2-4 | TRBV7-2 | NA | TGTGCCAGCAGCTTAGTAGGGTTGCTAGCCAAAAACATTCAGTACTTC | CASSLVGLLAKNIQYF
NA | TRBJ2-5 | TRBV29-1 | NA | TGCAGCGTTAGGGGACACCAAGAGACCCAGTACTTC | CSVRGHQETQYF
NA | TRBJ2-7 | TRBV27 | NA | TGTGCCAGCCGGGACACGAGCTCCTACGAGCAGTACTTC | CASRDTSSYEQYF
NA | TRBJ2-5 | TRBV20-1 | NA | TGCAGTGCTATACTACAGGATACGGGGACCCAGTACTTC | CSAILQDTGTQYF
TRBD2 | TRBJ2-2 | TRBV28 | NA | TGTGCCACCCTAGTGGGGGGGAAGACCGGGGAGCTGTTTTTT | CATLVGGKTGELFF